This T cell receptor (beta chain) comes out of a study of blood T cell repertoires in COVID-19. About the research overall: Samples representing acute and convalescent COVID-19 were sourced from the United States, Italy and Spain.

Recruitment covered about two dozen US areas and drew participants whose ages spanned about 18 to 95 years. Assignment of participants to cohorts was predicated upon participant-reported clinical history. Authors' processing steps: For nucleated cells, counts were estimated from reference gene primer amplification. Generated by immunoSEQ multiplex PCR, the TCRdb table keeps only in-frame clones and is missing some. For V, J and clone size, that table is used; D and trimming come from the DNA. This sample carries roughly 360,000 clones, roughly 90% of them seen once, and the ten largest clones take around 0.95%. The germline V gene has CDR1 SGHRS and CDR2 YFSETQ. V lost 4 bases and J 6 bases, leaving 16 bases between the germline ends. There are 14 residues in the CDR3.

The chain employs TRBV5-1 and TRBJ2-5; TRBD2 is a possible D gene (7 bases). The sequencing sample was made of PBMCs or T cells enriched from blood (not recorded which). The source of this sequence is a woman aged 30 to 39 with acute COVID-19. As DNA, the CDR3 is TGCGCCAGCAGCCCGGACGGGGGGCAACAGACCCAGTACTTC. This gives the protein CASSPDGGQQTQYF.